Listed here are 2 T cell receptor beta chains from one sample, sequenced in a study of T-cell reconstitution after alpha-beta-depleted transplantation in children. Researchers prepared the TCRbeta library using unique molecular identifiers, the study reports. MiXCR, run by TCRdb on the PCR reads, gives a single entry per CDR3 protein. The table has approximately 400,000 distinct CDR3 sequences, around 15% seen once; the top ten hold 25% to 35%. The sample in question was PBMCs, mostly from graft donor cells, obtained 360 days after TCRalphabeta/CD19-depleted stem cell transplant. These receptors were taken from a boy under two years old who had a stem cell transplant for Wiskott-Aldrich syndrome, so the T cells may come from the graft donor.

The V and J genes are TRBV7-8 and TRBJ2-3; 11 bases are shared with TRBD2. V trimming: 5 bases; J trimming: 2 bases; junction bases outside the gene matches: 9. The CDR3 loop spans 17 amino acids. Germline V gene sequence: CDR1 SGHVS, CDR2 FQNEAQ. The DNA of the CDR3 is TGTGCCAGCAGCAGCCTAGGACTAGCGGGCCACACAGATACGCAGTATTTT. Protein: CASSSLGLAGHTDTQYF.

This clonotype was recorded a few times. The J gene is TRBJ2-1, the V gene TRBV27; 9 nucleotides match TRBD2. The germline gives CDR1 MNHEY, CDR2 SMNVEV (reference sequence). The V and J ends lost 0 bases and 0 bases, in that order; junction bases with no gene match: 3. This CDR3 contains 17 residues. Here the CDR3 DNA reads TGTGCCAGCAGTTTATCGTGGCGGGGGGGCTCCTACAATGAGCAGTTCTTC. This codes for CASSLSWRGGSYNEQFF.